These T cell receptor beta chains were read from a single sample in a study of T cell responses to AZD1222 COVID-19 vaccine. Assay: immunoSEQ multiplex PCR; the TCRdb copy retains only in-frame clones and omits some. The repertoire holds some 150,000 clones, with 70% to 90% as singletons. This material consisted of peripheral blood, taken 28 days after the second dose of the MenACWY control vaccine. The origin of the receptors is an adult who received the MenACWY meningococcal vaccine as a control. CDR3s include the opening cysteine and the closing phenylalanine or tryptophan. A D gene is named only where the DNA matches it firmly.

d_call v_call cdr3_aa
- TRBV11-3 CASSLDGDHAAEQFF
- TRBV28 CASTSGGQLYGYTF
TRBD1 TRBV4-1 CASSPRPGQGTGELFF
- TRBV11-2 CASSLDYPRPTDTQYF
- TRBV2 CASSERQGHVRF
TRBD2 TRBV5-4 CASSPGGTSKTYNEQFF
- TRBV4-3 CASSQEIEQPQHF
- TRBV10-2 CASSEGAGRGSNQPQHF
- TRBV4-2 CASSQDGLEDTEAFF
- TRBV7-2 CASSPIGAGYYEQYF
TRBD2 TRBV5-8 CASSVGTSNAGELFF
- TRBV6-4 CATSATLTTGELFF
- TRBV18 CASSPRTGVEKLFF
- TRBV28 CASDPRSGDEQYF
- TRBV5-6 CASNLIQGNEQFF
TRBD1 TRBV5-1 CASSPGQGKADTQYF
- TRBV11-2 CASSLGGPEDTEAFF